This entry lists 24 T cell receptor beta chains sequenced from one sample in a study of monozygotic twins with inflammatory bowel disease. TCRdb re-analyzed the 5' RACE reads; it lists each CDR3 protein once, without DNA. This repertoire includes around 380,000 distinct CDR3 sequences. Sequences were obtained from blood. Source of these receptors: a human donor with ulcerative colitis or Crohn's disease, or a healthy co-twin of an affected twin (not recorded which).

The chain joins TRBV20-1 to TRBJ2-3; TCRdb's assignment of TRBD2 cannot be checked, as there is no DNA. Germline loops: CDR1 DFQATT, CDR2 SNEGSKA (reference sequence). This CDR3 contains 16 residues. The CDR3 spells CSAHSGAGRATDTQYF.

The chain carries TRBV7-8 and TRBJ2-2; TCRdb returns TRBD1, unconfirmable since there is no DNA. Germline assignment: CDR1 SGHVS and CDR2 FQNEAQ. The CDR3 consists of 17 residues. The CDR3 sequence: CASSLAPGQGNTGELFF.

The V call is TRBV29-1, the J call TRBJ2-6; there is no DNA to check the TCRdb D call of TRBD1. Germline CDR1 is SQVTM and CDR2 is ANQGSEA. This CDR3 comprises 15 residues. This CDR3 is CSVEGGGFGANVLTF. The full variable domain, rest sourced from reference TRBV29-1 and TRBJ2-6, is SAVISQKPSRDICQRGTSLTIQCQVDSQVTMMFWYRQQPGQSLTLIATANQGSEATYESGFVIDKFPISRPNLTFSTLTVSNMSPEDSSIYLCSVEGGGFGANVLTFGAGSRLTVL.

The V and J genes are TRBV9 and TRBJ2-3; TCRdb proposes TRBD2, but this gene call is untestable without DNA. The CDR3 contains 15 residues. Per germline, CDR1 SGDLS and CDR2 YYNGEE. The CDR3 sequence is CASSPSGSYTDTQYF.

The J gene is TRBJ2-1, the V gene TRBV5-1; TCRdb's assignment of TRBD2 cannot be checked, as there is no DNA. In germline, CDR1 is SGHRS, CDR2 YFSETQ. This CDR3 contains 19 residues. CDR3: CASSVPSGGALHSYNEQFF.

V gene TRBV11-2 combines with J gene TRBJ2-5; the D call of TRBD1 rests on TCRdb alone, since no DNA is present to check it. The CDR3 totals 19 residues. Germline lookup yields CDR1 SGHAT and CDR2 FQNNGV. CDR3 loop: CASSLLPHRPSGLLETQYF.

The genes are TRBV7-9 and TRBJ1-2; as DNA is missing, the TRBD1 call by TCRdb cannot be tested. Germline CDR1 is SEHNR and CDR2 is FQNEAQ (reference sequence). This CDR3 comprises 14 residues. The CDR3 loop is CASSLGGPRYGYTF.

The chain uses TRBV18 and TRBJ2-1; TCRdb's D call of TRBD1 is untestable without DNA. CDR3 size: 14 residues. Germline CDR1 is KGHSH and CDR2 is LQKENI. CDR3 loop: CASSPEWRGTEQFF.

The rearrangement links TRBV27 to TRBJ2-1. Germline V lookup: CDR1 MNHEY, CDR2 SMNVEV (reference sequence). The CDR3 has 15 amino acids. The CDR3 sequence: CASSPNRWGYNEQFF.

This sequence joins TRBV7-6 and TRBJ1-4; with no DNA, the TCRdb D assignment of TRBD1 cannot be verified. The CDR3 extends over 14 amino acids. The germline CDR1 and CDR2 sequences are SGHVS and FNYEAQ. CDR3 protein: CASSLGGSNEKLFF.

The chain recombines TRBV5-1 with TRBJ2-3; TCRdb calls TRBD1, which cannot be checked without DNA. The CDR3 consists of 13 residues. Germline CDR1 and CDR2: SGHRS and YFSETQ. The chain's CDR3 is CASSSTGPDTQYF. Full variable domain (rest looked up from reference TRBV5-1 and TRBJ2-3): KAGVTQTPRYLIKTRGQQVTLSCSPISGHRSVSWYQQTPGQGLQFLFEYFSETQRNKGNFPGRFSGRQFSNSRSEMNVSTLELGDSALYLCASSSTGPDTQYFGPGTRLTVL.

The chain combines TRBV18 with TRBJ2-2; TCRdb's D gene call, TRBD1, goes unchecked for lack of DNA. The length of the CDR3 is 17 residues. Germline CDR1 and CDR2: KGHSH and LQKENI. CDR3 region: CASSPYGTGPNTGELFF.

The gene calls are TRBV19 and TRBJ2-1; the TCRdb D gene call, TRBD1, has no DNA to confirm it. Germline CDR1 reads LNHDA; CDR2 reads SQIVND (reference sequence). This CDR3 has 15 residues. CDR3: CASSPWGHIYNEQFF.

This sequence joins TRBV5-1 and TRBJ2-6; TCRdb names TRBD1, which stays unverified in the absence of DNA. CDR1 is SGHRS, CDR2 YFSETQ, per germline. The CDR3 totals 16 residues. CDR3 protein: CASSSGEHSGANVLTF.

V gene TRBV3-1 combines with J gene TRBJ1-1; TCRdb's assignment of TRBD1 cannot be checked, as there is no DNA. CDR1 and CDR2 from the germline V gene are LGHDT and YNNKEL (reference sequence). The CDR3 loop spans 15 amino acids. This CDR3 is CASSHLRTVNTEAFF.

The rearrangement joins TRBV3-1 to TRBJ2-7. Germline V CDR1 and CDR2: LGHDT, YNNKEL (reference sequence). The CDR3 extends over 14 amino acids. The CDR3 protein is CASSLTYSYYEQYF.

The V gene is TRBV14, the J gene TRBJ2-1. CDR1 SGHDN and CDR2 FVKESK come from the germline V gene. This CDR3 is 11 amino acids long. Here the CDR3 reads CASSQEGEQFF.

The genes are TRBV15 and TRBJ2-3; TCRdb's D gene call, TRBD2, goes unchecked for lack of DNA. This CDR3 has 18 amino acids. Germline assignment: CDR1 LNHNV and CDR2 YYDKDF (reference sequence). CDR3 in amino acids: CATSREGTSGNAADTQYF.

The rearrangement links TRBV20-1 to TRBJ1-2; no DNA is available, so the TRBD1 call from TCRdb remains unchecked. This CDR3 spans 15 amino acids. Germline loops: CDR1 DFQATT, CDR2 SNEGSKA (reference sequence). The CDR3 here is CSARPGGRANYGYTF.

The V and J genes are TRBV2 and TRBJ1-5; the TRBD1 assignment by TCRdb is unverifiable without DNA. The CDR3 loop spans 12 amino acids. CDR1 and CDR2 from the germline V gene are SNHLY and FYNNEI. The CDR3 spells CASTLDREAQHF. Complete variable domain (other parts from reference TRBV2 and TRBJ1-5): EPEVTQTPSHQVTQMGQEVILRCVPISNHLYFYWYRQILGQKVEFLVSFYNNEISEKSEIFDDQFSVERPDGSNFTLKIRSTKLEDSAMYFCASTLDREAQHFGDGTRLSIL.

The V call is TRBV6-5, the J call TRBJ2-1; the D gene TCRdb calls, TRBD2, cannot be checked with no DNA. The germline V gene encodes CDR1 MNHEY and CDR2 SVGAGI. The CDR3 is 16 residues long. The CDR3 is CASSDRVGGLINEQFF.

The rearrangement uses TRBV7-3 and TRBJ1-6; TCRdb lists TRBD1, though no DNA is available to test this call. This CDR3 has 15 amino acids. Germline V lookup: CDR1 SGHTA, CDR2 FQGTGA. CDR3 region: CASSLGTGLGSPLHF. Looking up the rest from reference TRBV7-3 and TRBJ1-6 gives the full variable domain: GAGVSQTPSNKVTEKGKYVELRCDPISGHTALYWYRQSLGQGPEFLIYFQGTGAADDSGLPNDRFFAVRPEGSVSTLKIQRTERGDSAVYLCASSLGTGLGSPLHFGNGTRLTVT.

The chain employs TRBV7-2 and TRBJ1-4. The CDR3 contains 14 residues. In germline, CDR1 is SGHTA, CDR2 FQGNSA. The CDR3 is CASSLYSNNEKLFF. The complete variable domain, with remaining parts taken from reference TRBV7-2 and TRBJ1-4, reads GAGVSQSPSNKVTEKGKDVELRCDPISGHTALYWYRQSLGQGLEFLIYFQGNSAPDKSGLPSDRFSAERTGGSVSTLTIQRTQQEDSAVYLCASSLYSNNEKLFFGSGTQLSVL.

CDR3 residues: CSARDINTQYF. V usage is TRBV20-1 and J usage is TRBJ2-3. Germline-derived CDR1 and CDR2 are DFQATT and SNEGSKA (reference sequence). CDR3 length: 11 residues.